This TCR beta chain was sequenced for a study of cytomegalovirus exposure and HLA in healthy donors. PCR was performed using 60 Vbeta and 13 Jbeta primers. Clones were read by immunoSEQ multiplex PCR, and TCRdb kept only the in-frame ones, dropping some. The sample includes fewer than 100,000 clones, roughly 78% of them seen just once. Germline values: CDR1 ENHRY, CDR2 SYGVKD. The CDR3 contains 15 residues. V was shortened by 0 bases and J by 2 bases, with 11 bases between the two germline ends. This TCR derives from a male donor in good health and CMV-seropositive. The chain couples TRBV10-3 to TRBJ2-7; the D is unclear. Sequencing used PBMCs. The CDR3 is CAISESERLTYEQYF. For the CDR3, the DNA is TGTGCCATCAGTGAGTCCGAGCGCCTGACCTACGAGCAGTACTTC.